A selection of T cell receptor beta chains follows, all from one sample in a study of blood T cell repertoires in COVID-19. Only in-frame clones appear in the TCRdb table, and some are missing; sequencing was by immunoSEQ multiplex PCR. The table includes roughly 80,000 clones, over 70% detected once. The sample taken for sequencing was peripheral blood. The receptors here all came from a man aged 80 or over with acute or convalescent COVID-19. Each CDR3 is given with its conserved first and last residue. The D gene is left open where the match is weak. The size field is filled for only some rows; it gives once, few, many or a size class.

J: TRBJ1-1; V: TRBV4-2; size: NA; D: NA; CDR3: CASSQAGNTEAFF; DNA: TGTGCCAGCAGCCAAGCAGGAAACACTGAAGCTTTCTTT
J: TRBJ2-7; V: TRBV19; size: NA; D: TRBD2; CDR3: CASSLTPGLAGGSYEQYF; DNA: TGTGCCAGTAGTTTAACCCCGGGACTAGCGGGGGGCTCCTACGAGCAGTACTTC
J: TRBJ2-2; V: TRBV5-1; size: NA; D: TRBD1; CDR3: CASSGDRGVTGELFF; DNA: TGCGCCAGCAGCGGGGACAGGGGGGTCACCGGGGAGCTGTTTTTT
J: TRBJ2-7; V: TRBV18; size: NA; D: TRBD2; CDR3: CASSPLGTGGPLEQYF; DNA: TGTGCCAGCTCACCGTTGGGGACGGGGGGGCCTTTGGAGCAGTACTTC
J: TRBJ1-2; V: TRBV4-1; size: NA; D: NA; CDR3: CASSEGDRNYGYTF; DNA: TGCGCCAGCAGCGAAGGAGACAGAAACTATGGCTACACCTTC
J: TRBJ1-5; V: TRBV15; size: NA; D: TRBD1; CDR3: CATSIRQGGNQPQHF; DNA: TGTGCCACCAGTATTCGACAGGGAGGTAATCAGCCCCAGCATTTT
J: TRBJ2-7; V: TRBV2; size: NA; D: TRBD1; CDR3: CASTKDRGRAEQYF; DNA: TGTGCCAGCACGAAGGACAGGGGACGGGCCGAGCAGTACTTC
J: TRBJ1-1; V: TRBV12-3/TRBV12-4; size: NA; D: NA; CDR3: CASRRLGSTEAFF; DNA: TGTGCCAGCAGACGTCTGGGGAGCACTGAAGCTTTCTTT
J: TRBJ2-7; V: TRBV19; size: NA; D: NA; CDR3: CASSIGAGLYEQYF; DNA: TGTGCCAGTAGTATAGGGGCAGGGCTCTACGAGCAGTACTTC
J: TRBJ2-3; V: TRBV5-4; size: NA; D: NA; CDR3: CASSDTRGATDTQYF; DNA: TGTGCCAGCAGCGATACCCGGGGGGCAACAGATACGCAGTATTTT
J: TRBJ2-3; V: TRBV7-3; size: NA; D: TRBD2; CDR3: CASSPTGLAGPTDTQYF; DNA: TGTGCCAGCAGCCCCACGGGACTAGCGGGCCCCACAGATACGCAGTATTTT
J: TRBJ1-2; V: TRBV7-6; size: once; D: NA; CDR3: CASSPEGTANYGYTF; DNA: TGTGCCAGCAGCCCGGAGGGTACGGCTAACTATGGCTACACCTTC
J: TRBJ1-1; V: TRBV19; size: medium-sized; D: NA; CDR3: CASQDWNTEAFF; DNA: TGTGCCAGTCAGGACTGGAACACTGAAGCTTTCTTT
J: TRBJ2-2; V: TRBV12-5; size: NA; D: TRBD1; CDR3: CASGNGQGATTGELFF; DNA: TGTGCTAGTGGCAATGGACAGGGGGCAACCACCGGGGAGCTGTTTTTT
J: TRBJ1-1; V: TRBV2; size: NA; D: NA; CDR3: CASSSMKGVGGTEAFF; DNA: TGTGCCAGCAGTTCCATGAAGGGCGTAGGAGGCACTGAAGCTTTCTTT
J: TRBJ2-7; V: TRBV6-6; size: NA; D: TRBD1; CDR3: CASKGGTGDLYEQYF; DNA: TGTGCCAGCAAGGGGGGGACAGGGGACCTCTACGAGCAGTACTTC
J: TRBJ1-1; V: TRBV5-1; size: NA; D: NA; CDR3: CASSLVTAQGVGAFF; DNA: TGCGCCAGCAGCTTGGTGACAGCCCAAGGGGTTGGAGCTTTCTTT
J: TRBJ1-1; V: TRBV5-6; size: NA; D: NA; CDR3: CASSSGQGLNTEAFF; DNA: TGTGCCAGCAGCTCCGGGCAGGGGCTGAACACTGAAGCTTTCTTT
J: TRBJ2-3; V: TRBV2; size: NA; D: NA; CDR3: CASSASSDTQYF; DNA: TGTGCCAGCAGTGCCTCTAGCGATACGCAGTATTTT
J: TRBJ1-6; V: TRBV9; size: NA; D: TRBD1; CDR3: CASSARQGTYNSPLHF; DNA: TGTGCCAGCAGCGCCCGACAGGGAACCTATAATTCACCCCTCCACTTT
J: TRBJ1-5; V: TRBV6-5; size: NA; D: TRBD1; CDR3: CASRTGTGNFQPQHF; DNA: TGTGCCAGCAGGACCGGGACAGGGAATTTTCAGCCCCAGCATTTT
J: TRBJ2-5; V: TRBV6-5; size: NA; D: NA; CDR3: CASTIGGETQYF; DNA: TGTGCCAGCACTATAGGAGGGGAGACCCAGTACTTC
J: TRBJ2-7; V: TRBV11-2; size: NA; D: TRBD1; CDR3: CASSSSRTGGYEQYF; DNA: TGTGCCAGCAGCTCCTCCCGGACAGGCGGCTACGAGCAGTACTTC
J: TRBJ1-1; V: TRBV5-4; size: few; D: NA; CDR3: CASSFAGRRNTEAFF; DNA: TGTGCCAGCAGCTTCGCGGGACGGAGGAACACTGAAGCTTTCTTT
J: TRBJ2-1; V: TRBV4-1; size: few; D: NA; CDR3: CASSQDLQGGPVYEQFF; DNA: TGCGCCAGCAGCCAAGATTTACAGGGTGGGCCTGTCTATGAGCAGTTCTTC
J: TRBJ2-2; V: TRBV7-3; size: once; D: NA; CDR3: CASSQSSGRGTGELFF; DNA: TGTGCCAGCAGCCAAAGTTCAGGGCGAGGCACCGGGGAGCTGTTTTTT
J: TRBJ2-7; V: TRBV5-1; size: once; D: TRBD2; CDR3: CASSSQLAGVTYEQYF; DNA: TGCGCCAGCAGCTCTCAACTAGCGGGGGTTACCTACGAGCAGTACTTC
J: TRBJ2-3; V: TRBV11-1; size: NA; D: NA; CDR3: CASSLSLRADTQYF; DNA: TGTGCCAGCAGCTTGTCGTTGCGGGCAGATACGCAGTATTTT
J: TRBJ2-5; V: TRBV9; size: NA; D: TRBD2; CDR3: CASSPSGTSELEAQYF; DNA: TGTGCCAGCAGTCCCTCAGGGACTAGCGAATTAGAAGCCCAGTACTTC
J: TRBJ1-5; V: TRBV6-5; size: NA; D: TRBD1; CDR3: CASSLTGGDNQPQHF; DNA: TGTGCCAGCAGTCTGACAGGGGGCGACAATCAGCCCCAGCATTTT
J: TRBJ1-1; V: TRBV14; size: NA; D: NA; CDR3: CASSLTALNTEAFF; DNA: TGTGCCAGCAGTCTGACAGCGCTGAACACTGAAGCTTTCTTT
J: TRBJ1-2; V: TRBV7-9; size: few; D: TRBD1; CDR3: CASSLGYETGNYGYTF; DNA: TGTGCCAGCAGCTTAGGATATGAGACAGGGAACTATGGCTACACCTTC
J: TRBJ1-2; V: TRBV29-1; size: NA; D: TRBD1; CDR3: CSVERDRGNGYTF; DNA: TGCAGCGTTGAACGGGACAGGGGAAACGGCTACACCTTC
J: TRBJ2-3; V: TRBV7-9; size: NA; D: NA; CDR3: CASSATTTDTQYF; DNA: TGTGCCAGCAGCGCCACTACCACAGATACGCAGTATTTT
J: TRBJ2-7; V: TRBV6-6; size: NA; D: NA; CDR3: CASNLGPAYEQYF; DNA: TGTGCCAGCAATCTGGGCCCCGCATACGAGCAGTACTTC
J: TRBJ1-5; V: TRBV28; size: NA; D: TRBD1; CDR3: CASSFRDRDRQPQHF; DNA: TGTGCCAGCAGTTTCCGGGACAGGGATCGTCAGCCCCAGCATTTT
J: TRBJ2-7; V: TRBV18; size: NA; D: TRBD2; CDR3: CASSPEEGSGGRQYF; DNA: TGTGCCAGCTCACCAGAGGAGGGTAGCGGGGGCCGTCAGTACTTC
J: TRBJ1-1; V: TRBV9; size: NA; D: NA; CDR3: CASSATTSNTEAFF; DNA: TGTGCCAGCAGCGCAACAACCTCGAACACTGAAGCTTTCTTT
J: TRBJ2-7; V: TRBV13; size: NA; D: NA; CDR3: CASSRGRVQIYEQYF; DNA: TGTGCCAGCAGCAGAGGCCGGGTCCAAATCTACGAGCAGTACTTC
J: TRBJ2-1; V: TRBV20-1; size: NA; D: NA; CDR3: CSASLPTNEQFF; DNA: TGCAGTGCTAGTCTACCTACTAATGAGCAGTTCTTC
J: TRBJ2-7; V: TRBV9; size: NA; D: TRBD1; CDR3: CASSASGFRDRGLWEQYF; DNA: TGTGCCAGCAGCGCTAGCGGTTTTCGAGACAGGGGGCTATGGGAGCAGTACTTC
J: TRBJ1-1; V: TRBV23-1; size: NA; D: NA; CDR3: CASFALRFF; DNA: TGCGCCAGCTTCGCGTTGCGGTTCTTT
J: TRBJ2-5; V: TRBV2; size: NA; D: NA; CDR3: CASSESQGPQETQYF; DNA: TGTGCCAGCAGTGAATCACAGGGACCCCAAGAGACCCAGTACTTC
J: TRBJ1-2; V: TRBV27; size: once; D: NA; CDR3: CASSLLGAPYGYTF; DNA: TGTGCCAGCAGTTTATTAGGGGCTCCCTATGGCTACACCTTC
J: TRBJ1-2; V: TRBV20-1; size: NA; D: NA; CDR3: CSARSRVGYTF; DNA: TGCAGTGCTAGATCGAGGGTAGGCTACACCTTC
J: TRBJ1-1; V: TRBV2; size: once; D: NA; CDR3: CASTPFMTEVNTEAFF; DNA: TGTGCCAGCACCCCCTTTATGACGGAGGTAAACACTGAAGCTTTCTTT
J: TRBJ1-6; V: TRBV27; size: few; D: TRBD1; CDR3: CASSLRTGGAGNSPLHF; DNA: TGTGCCAGCAGTTTAAGGACAGGGGGCGCCGGGAATTCACCCCTCCACTTT
J: TRBJ2-1; V: TRBV9; size: few; D: TRBD2; CDR3: CASSARGDLYNEQFF; DNA: TGTGCCAGCAGCGCGCGGGGGGACCTCTACAATGAGCAGTTCTTC
J: TRBJ1-2; V: TRBV29-1; size: NA; D: TRBD1; CDR3: CSAQGQGNYGYTF; DNA: TGCAGCGCCCAAGGACAGGGGAACTATGGCTACACCTTC
J: TRBJ2-7; V: TRBV2; size: NA; D: NA; CDR3: CASNVRVGYEQYF; DNA: TGTGCCAGCAATGTCAGGGTGGGTTACGAGCAGTACTTC